The TCR beta chain described here comes from a study of response to subunit inactivated influenza vaccine. Broader study findings: The authors offered the suggestion that each seasonal influenza vaccination recruits few new T cells.

A single record per CDR3 protein comes from TCRdb applying MiXCR to the RT-PCR reads. The table shows approximately 500,000 distinct CDR3 sequences, with 14% occurring only once. This clonotype has more than one count but fewer than ten. Its specificity is not known. The sequencing used PBMCs from blood, collected roughly 12 days after vaccination. The sequence was collected from a man in his forties or fifties who received an inactivated influenza vaccine.

This CDR3 reads CASSSSPTGAGGYTF. CDR3 sequence (DNA): TGTGCCAGCAGTTCCAGTCCGACAGGGGCGGGTGGCTACACCTTC. The rearrangement links TRBV28 to TRBJ1-2, with TRBD1 matching over 8 bases. CDR1 and CDR2 (germline): MDHEN, SYDVKM. The ends lost 4 bases at V and 7 bases at J; junction bases unmatched: 11. CDR3 size: 15 residues.